The present TCR beta chain was sequenced within a study of siplizumab effects on memory and regulatory T cells. Findings and caveats of the study: Researchers did not confirm the suppressive function of proliferating Tregs from siplizumab cultures. In the presence of siplizumab, alloreactive sequences traceable to unstimulated CD4+ memory cells were significantly reduced. Naive T cells, seemingly more diverse than memory cells, seemed major alloresponse contributors. Unstimulated subsets contained matches for only a minor fraction of alloreactive clones.

The protocol was immunoSEQ multiplex PCR, while the TCRdb copy is restricted to in-frame clones and leaves out a portion. The sample includes roughly 75,000 clones, 93% of them seen just once. With regard to this clone: What it binds is unknown.

This clonotype originated in a human donor in good health. Sequenced material: CD8+ T cells sorted from blood.

CDR3 residues: CASSQDGTGTNEQFF. The CDR3 coding sequence is TGCGCCAGCAGCCAAGATGGGACAGGGACCAATGAGCAGTTCTTC. The chain couples TRBV4-1 to TRBJ2-1; 9 bases align to TRBD1. The CDR3 has 15 residues. Trimming removed 0 bases from V and 6 bases from J; junction bases left unmatched: 3. Per the germline V gene, CDR1 is MGHRA and CDR2 is YSYEKL.